The source of this T cell receptor beta chain is a study of metastatic and nonmetastatic thyroid tumors. About the study: Patients with malignant and benign thyroid disease provided blood and tumor or nodule tissue, whose repertoires were compared.

In the study's own analysis: Building a distant-metastasis classifier for papillary thyroid cancer drew on CDR3 differences across clinicopathological groups. TCRdb used MiXCR to call clones anew from the PCR reads. TCRdb, rather than the study authors, made the V and J calls. The profile shows about 25,000 clones, about 13% of them singletons. With 0 bases removed from V and 0 bases from J, the gap between germline ends came to 9 bases. CDR3 length: 16 amino acids. There are many counts of this clone. Its antigen remains unknown. Study-level findings and limits: Significantly higher TCR beta diversity was reportedly seen in malignant thyroid tumors than benign nodules, in blood and tumor.

Among the patients, none had received any treatment before thyroid surgery. The gene calls are TRBV12-3 or TRBV12-4 and TRBJ1-3; D gene ambiguous. This TCR was sampled from a female donor with papillary thyroid cancer or a benign thyroid nodule (not recorded which). Some clones in this sample may be carry-over from other donors' samples. Sequencing was performed on blood. CDR3 in DNA: TGTGCCAGCAGTTTAGCGCTTGACCACTCTGGAAACACCATATATTTT. This translates into CASSLALDHSGNTIYF.